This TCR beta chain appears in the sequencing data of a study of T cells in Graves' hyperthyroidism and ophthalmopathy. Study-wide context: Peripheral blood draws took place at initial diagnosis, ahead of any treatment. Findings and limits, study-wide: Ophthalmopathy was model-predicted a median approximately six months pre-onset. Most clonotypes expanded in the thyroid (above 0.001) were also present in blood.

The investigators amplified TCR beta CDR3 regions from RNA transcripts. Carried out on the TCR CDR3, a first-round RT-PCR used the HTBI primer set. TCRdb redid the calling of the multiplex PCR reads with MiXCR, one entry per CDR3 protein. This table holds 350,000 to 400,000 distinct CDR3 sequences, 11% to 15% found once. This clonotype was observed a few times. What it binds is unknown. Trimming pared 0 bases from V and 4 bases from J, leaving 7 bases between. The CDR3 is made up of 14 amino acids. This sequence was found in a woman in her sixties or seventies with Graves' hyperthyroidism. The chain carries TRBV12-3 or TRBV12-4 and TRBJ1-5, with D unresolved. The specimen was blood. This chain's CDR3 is CASSLAPGNQPQHF. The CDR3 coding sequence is TGTGCCAGCAGTTTAGCGCCGGGGAATCAGCCCCAGCATTTT.